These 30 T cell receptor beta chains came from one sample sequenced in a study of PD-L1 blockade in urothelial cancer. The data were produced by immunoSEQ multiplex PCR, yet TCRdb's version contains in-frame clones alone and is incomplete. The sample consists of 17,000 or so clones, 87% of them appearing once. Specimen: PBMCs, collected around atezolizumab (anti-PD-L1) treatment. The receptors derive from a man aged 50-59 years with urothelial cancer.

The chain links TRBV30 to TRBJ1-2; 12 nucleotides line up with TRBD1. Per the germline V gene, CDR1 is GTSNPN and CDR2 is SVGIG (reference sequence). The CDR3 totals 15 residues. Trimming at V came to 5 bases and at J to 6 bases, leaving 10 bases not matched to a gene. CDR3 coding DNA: TGTGCCTGGGTTCAATCCGGGACAGGGGGCAATGGCTACACCTTC. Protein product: CAWVQSGTGGNGYTF.

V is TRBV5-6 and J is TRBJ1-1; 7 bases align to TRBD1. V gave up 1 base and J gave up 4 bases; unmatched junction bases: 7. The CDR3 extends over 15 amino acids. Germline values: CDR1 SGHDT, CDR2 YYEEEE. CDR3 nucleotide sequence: TGTGCCAGCAGCTTGAGGGGGCCCCGGAGCACTGAAGCTTTCTTT. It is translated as CASSLRGPRSTEAFF.

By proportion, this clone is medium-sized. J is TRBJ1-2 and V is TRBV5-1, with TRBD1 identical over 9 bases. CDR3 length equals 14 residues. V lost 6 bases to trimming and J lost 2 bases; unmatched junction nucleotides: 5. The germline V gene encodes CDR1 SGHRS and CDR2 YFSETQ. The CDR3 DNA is TGCGCCAGCACCGGGACAGGGATGAACTATGGCTACACCTTC. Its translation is CASTGTGMNYGYTF.

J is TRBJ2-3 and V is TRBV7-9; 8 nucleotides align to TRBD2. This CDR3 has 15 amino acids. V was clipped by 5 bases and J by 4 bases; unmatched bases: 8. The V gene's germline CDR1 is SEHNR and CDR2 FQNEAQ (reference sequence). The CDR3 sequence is CASSPLGGAPDTQYF. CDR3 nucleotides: TGTGCCAGCAGCCCCCTCGGGGGGGCCCCAGATACGCAGTATTTT.

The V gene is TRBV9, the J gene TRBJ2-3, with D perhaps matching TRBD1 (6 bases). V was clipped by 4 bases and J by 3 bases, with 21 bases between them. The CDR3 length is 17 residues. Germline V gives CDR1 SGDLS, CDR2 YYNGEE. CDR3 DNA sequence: TGTGCCAGCAGCCCGTCTCCCGGGACATTTGGAACAGATACGCAGTATTTT. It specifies CASSPSPGTFGTDTQYF. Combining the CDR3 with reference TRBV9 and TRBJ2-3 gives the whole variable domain DSGVTQTPKHLITATGQRVTLRCSPRSGDLSVYWYQQSLDQGLQFLIQYYNGEERAKGNILERFSAQQFPDLHSELNLSSLELGDSALYFCASSPSPGTFGTDTQYFGPGTRLTVL.

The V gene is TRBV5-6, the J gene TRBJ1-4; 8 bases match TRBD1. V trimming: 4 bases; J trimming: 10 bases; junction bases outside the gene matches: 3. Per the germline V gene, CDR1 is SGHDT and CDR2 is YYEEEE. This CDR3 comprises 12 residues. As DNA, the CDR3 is TGTGCCAGCAGCCAAACAGGGGGAAAACTGTTTTTT. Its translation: CASSQTGGKLFF.

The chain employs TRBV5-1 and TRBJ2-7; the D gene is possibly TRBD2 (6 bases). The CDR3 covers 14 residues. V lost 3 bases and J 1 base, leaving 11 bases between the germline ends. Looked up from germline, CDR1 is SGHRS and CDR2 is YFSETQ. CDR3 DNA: TGCGCCAGCAGCTCACACCGGGGGTCCTACGAGCAGTACTTC. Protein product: CASSSHRGSYEQYF.

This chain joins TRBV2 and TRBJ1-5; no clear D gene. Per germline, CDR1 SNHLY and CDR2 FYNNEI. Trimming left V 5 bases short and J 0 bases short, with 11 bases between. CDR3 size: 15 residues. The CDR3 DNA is TGTGCCAGCAGTAGAGGGCCCCCTAGCAATCAGCCCCAGCATTTT. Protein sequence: CASSRGPPSNQPQHF.

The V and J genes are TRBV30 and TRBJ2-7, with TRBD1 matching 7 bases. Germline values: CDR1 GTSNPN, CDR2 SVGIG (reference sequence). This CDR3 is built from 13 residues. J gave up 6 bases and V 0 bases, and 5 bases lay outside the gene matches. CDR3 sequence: CAWSVAPGGEQYF. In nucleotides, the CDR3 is TGTGCCTGGAGTGTGGCCCCAGGGGGCGAGCAGTACTTC. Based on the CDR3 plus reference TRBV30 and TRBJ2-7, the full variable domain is SQTIHQWPATLVQPVGSPLSLECTVEGTSNPNLYWYRQAAGRGLQLLFYSVGIGQISSEVPQNLSASRPQDRQFILSSKKLLLSDSGFYLCAWSVAPGGEQYFGPGTRLTVT.

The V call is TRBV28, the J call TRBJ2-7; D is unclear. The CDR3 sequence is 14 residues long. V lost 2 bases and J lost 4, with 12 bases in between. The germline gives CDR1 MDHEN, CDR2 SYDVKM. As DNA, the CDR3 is TGTGCCAGCAGTTTAATTTCAAGTCTATACGAGCAGTACTTC. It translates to CASSLISSLYEQYF.

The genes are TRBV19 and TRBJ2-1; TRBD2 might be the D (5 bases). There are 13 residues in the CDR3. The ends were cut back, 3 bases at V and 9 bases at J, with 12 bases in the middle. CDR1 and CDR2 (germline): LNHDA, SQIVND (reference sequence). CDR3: CASSILALGEQFF. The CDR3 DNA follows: TGTGCCAGTAGTATTCTAGCTTTGGGTGAGCAGTTCTTC. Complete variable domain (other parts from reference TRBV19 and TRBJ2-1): DGGITQSPKYLFRKEGQNVTLSCEQNLNHDAMYWYRQDPGQGLRLIYYSQIVNDFQKGDIAEGYSVSREKKESFPLTVTSAQKNPTAFYLCASSILALGEQFFGPGTRLTVL.

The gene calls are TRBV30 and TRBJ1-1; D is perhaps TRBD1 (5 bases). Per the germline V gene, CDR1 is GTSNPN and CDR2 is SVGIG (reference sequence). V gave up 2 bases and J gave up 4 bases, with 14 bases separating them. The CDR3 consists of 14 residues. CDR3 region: CAWSFDSQSTEAFF. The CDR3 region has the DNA TGTGCCTGGAGTTTCGACAGCCAGAGCACTGAAGCTTTCTTT.

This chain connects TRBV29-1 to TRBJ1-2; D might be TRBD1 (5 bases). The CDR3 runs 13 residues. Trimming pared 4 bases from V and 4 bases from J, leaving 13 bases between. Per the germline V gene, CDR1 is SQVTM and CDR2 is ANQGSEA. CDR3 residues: CSVVVGVSYGYTF. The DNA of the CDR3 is TGCAGCGTTGTGGTAGGGGTCAGCTATGGCTACACCTTC.

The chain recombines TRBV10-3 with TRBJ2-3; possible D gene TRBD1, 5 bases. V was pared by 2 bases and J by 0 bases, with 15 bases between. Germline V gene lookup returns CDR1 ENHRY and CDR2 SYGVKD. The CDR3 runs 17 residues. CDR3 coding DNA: TGTGCCATCAGTGAGGATCGTAGGGGTGGGAGCACAGATACGCAGTATTTT. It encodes CAISEDRRGGSTDTQYF.

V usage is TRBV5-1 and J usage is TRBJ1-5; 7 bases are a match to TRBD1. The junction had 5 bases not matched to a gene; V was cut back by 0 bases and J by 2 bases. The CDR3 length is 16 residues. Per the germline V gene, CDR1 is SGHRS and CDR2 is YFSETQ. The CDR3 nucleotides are TGCGCCAGCAGCTTGGATGGGACAGAAGGCAATCAGCCCCAGCATTTT. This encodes CASSLDGTEGNQPQHF.

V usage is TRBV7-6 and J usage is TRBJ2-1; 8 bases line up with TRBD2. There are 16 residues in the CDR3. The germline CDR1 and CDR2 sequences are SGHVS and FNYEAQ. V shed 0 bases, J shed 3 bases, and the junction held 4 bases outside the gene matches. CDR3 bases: TGTGCCAGCAGCTTAGCGCCAAGCGGGGGCTACAATGAGCAGTTCTTC. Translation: CASSLAPSGGYNEQFF.

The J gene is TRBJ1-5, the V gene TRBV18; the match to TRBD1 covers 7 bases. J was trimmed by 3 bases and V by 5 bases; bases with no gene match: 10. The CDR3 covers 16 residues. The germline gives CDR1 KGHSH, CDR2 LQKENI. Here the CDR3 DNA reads TGTGCCAGCTCAGTATACAGGGGCGTGAACAATCAGCCCCAGCATTTT. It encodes CASSVYRGVNNQPQHF.

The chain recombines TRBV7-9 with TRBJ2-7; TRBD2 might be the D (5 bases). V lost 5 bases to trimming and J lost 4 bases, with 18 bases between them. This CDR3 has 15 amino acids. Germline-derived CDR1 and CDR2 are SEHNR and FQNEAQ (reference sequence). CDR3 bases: TGTGCCAGCAGCAATCTAGCTACTCTCGAGTACGAGCAGTACTTC. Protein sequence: CASSNLATLEYEQYF.

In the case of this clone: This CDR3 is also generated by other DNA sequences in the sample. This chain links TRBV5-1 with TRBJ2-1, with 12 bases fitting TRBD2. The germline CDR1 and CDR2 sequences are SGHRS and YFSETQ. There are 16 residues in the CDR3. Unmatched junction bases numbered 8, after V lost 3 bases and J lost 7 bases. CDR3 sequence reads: CASSWLTSGRANEQFF. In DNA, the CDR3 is TGCGCCAGCAGCTGGTTGACTAGCGGGAGAGCGAATGAGCAGTTCTTC.

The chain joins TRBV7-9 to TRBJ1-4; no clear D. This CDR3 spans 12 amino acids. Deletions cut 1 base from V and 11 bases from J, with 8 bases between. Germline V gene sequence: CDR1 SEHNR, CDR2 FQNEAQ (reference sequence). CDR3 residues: CASSLEGGKLFF. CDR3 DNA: TGTGCCAGCAGCTTAGAAGGAGGTAAACTGTTTTTT.

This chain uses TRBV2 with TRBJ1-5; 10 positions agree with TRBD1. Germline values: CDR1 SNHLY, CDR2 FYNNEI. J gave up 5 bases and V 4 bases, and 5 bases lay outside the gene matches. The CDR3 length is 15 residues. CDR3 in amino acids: CASSVGTGEYQPQHF. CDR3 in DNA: TGTGCCAGCAGTGTCGGGACAGGGGAGTATCAGCCCCAGCATTTT.

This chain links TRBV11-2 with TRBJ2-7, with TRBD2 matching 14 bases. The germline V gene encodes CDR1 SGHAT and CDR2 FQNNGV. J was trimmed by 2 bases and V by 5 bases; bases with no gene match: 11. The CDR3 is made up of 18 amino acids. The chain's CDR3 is CASSPRGLAGDQPYEQYF. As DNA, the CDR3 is TGTGCCAGCAGCCCGAGGGGACTAGCGGGAGATCAGCCCTACGAGCAGTACTTC. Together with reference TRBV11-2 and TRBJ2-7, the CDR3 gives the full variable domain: EAGVAQSPRYKIIEKRQSVAFWCNPISGHATLYWYQQILGQGPKLLIQFQNNGVVDDSQLPKDRFSAERLKGVDSTLKIQPAKLEDSAVYLCASSPRGLAGDQPYEQYFGPGTRLTVT.

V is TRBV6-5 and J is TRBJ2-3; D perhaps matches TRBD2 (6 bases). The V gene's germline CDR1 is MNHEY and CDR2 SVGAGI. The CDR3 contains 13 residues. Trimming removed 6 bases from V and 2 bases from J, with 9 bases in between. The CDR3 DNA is TGTGCCAGCAGCGGGGGATACACAGATACGCAGTATTTT. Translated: CASSGGYTDTQYF.

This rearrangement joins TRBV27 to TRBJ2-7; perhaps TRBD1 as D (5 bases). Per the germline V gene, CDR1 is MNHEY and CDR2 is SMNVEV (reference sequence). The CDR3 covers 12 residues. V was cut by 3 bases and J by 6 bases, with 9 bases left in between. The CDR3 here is CASSFRVGEQYF. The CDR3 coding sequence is TGTGCCAGCAGTTTCAGGGTAGGCGAGCAGTACTTC.

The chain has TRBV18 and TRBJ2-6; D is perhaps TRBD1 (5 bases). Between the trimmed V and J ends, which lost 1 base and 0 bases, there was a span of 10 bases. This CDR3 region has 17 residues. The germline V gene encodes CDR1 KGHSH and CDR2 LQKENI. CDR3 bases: TGTGCCAGCTCACCACTAAGGACAAGCTCTGGGGCCAACGTCCTGACTTTC. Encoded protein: CASSPLRTSSGANVLTF.

The CDR3, as DNA: TGTGCCAGCAGCTCCGACAGAAATAACTATGGCTACACCTTC. It is translated as CASSSDRNNYGYTF. V gene TRBV27 combines with J gene TRBJ1-2; perhaps TRBD1 as D (5 bases). This CDR3 has 14 amino acids. The germline CDR1 and CDR2 sequences are MNHEY and SMNVEV (reference sequence). Trimming left V 6 bases short and J 1 base short, with 12 bases between.

This chain's CDR3 is CASGQRPRDSYNEQFF. The CDR3 region has the DNA TGTGCTAGTGGCCAAAGACCTCGGGACTCTTACAATGAGCAGTTCTTC. The rearrangement links TRBV12-5 to TRBJ2-1, with a tentative D call TRBD2 (6 bases). Germline loops: CDR1 LGHNT, CDR2 FRNRAP. The CDR3 spans 16 residues. Trimming cost V 6 bases and J 4 bases, with 19 bases left between them.

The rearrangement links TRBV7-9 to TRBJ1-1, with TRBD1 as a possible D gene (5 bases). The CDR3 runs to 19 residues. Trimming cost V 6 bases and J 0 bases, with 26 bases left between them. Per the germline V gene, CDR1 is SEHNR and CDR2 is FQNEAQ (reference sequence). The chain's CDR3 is CASRSSGPTVKPVNTEAFF. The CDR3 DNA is TGTGCCAGCAGATCCTCCGGCCCGACAGTAAAGCCGGTGAACACTGAAGCTTTCTTT. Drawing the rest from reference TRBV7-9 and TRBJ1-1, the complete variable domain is DTGVSQNPRHKITKRGQNVTFRCDPISEHNRLYWYRQTLGQGPEFLTYFQNEAQLEKSRLLSDRFSAERPKGSFSTLEIQRTEQGDSAMYLCASRSSGPTVKPVNTEAFFGQGTRLTVV.

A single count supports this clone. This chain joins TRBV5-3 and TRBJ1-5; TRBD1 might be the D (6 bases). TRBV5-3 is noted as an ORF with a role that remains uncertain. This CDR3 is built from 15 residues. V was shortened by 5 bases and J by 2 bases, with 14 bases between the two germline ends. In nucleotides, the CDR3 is TGTGCCAGAAGGCTGGCGGGGGGCGGCAATCAGCCCCAGCATTTT. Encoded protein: CARRLAGGGNQPQHF.

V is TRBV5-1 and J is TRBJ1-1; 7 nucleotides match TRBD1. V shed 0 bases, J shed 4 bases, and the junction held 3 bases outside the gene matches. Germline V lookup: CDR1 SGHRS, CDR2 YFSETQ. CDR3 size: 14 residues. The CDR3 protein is CASSLGTGGTEAFF. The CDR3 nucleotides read TGCGCCAGCAGCTTGGGGACAGGAGGCACTGAAGCTTTCTTT.